This is a list of T cell receptor beta chains from one sample in a study of OX40 agonist ivuxolimab in advanced cancers. TCRdb's table, derived via immunoSEQ multiplex PCR, lists solely in-frame clones and lacks some. Among around 26,000 clones, around three quarters were seen once, and the ten largest hold roughly 13%. Sequenced material: CD4+ or CD8+ T cells sorted from blood, taken in a trial of the OX40 agonist ivuxolimab. These receptors came from an adult with an advanced solid tumor such as melanoma, head and neck, liver or kidney cancer. Both conserved end residues are part of each CDR3. The D gene is left open where the match is weak. Some rows have no size entry. The others give once, few or many, or a class for an expanded clone.

V gene: TRBV19; J gene: TRBJ1-5; CDR3 length: 16; clone size: NA; D gene: TRBD1; CDR3 DNA: TGTGCCACCGGCTCGACAGGGGAAGTCGGACCTCAGCCCCAGCATTTT; CDR3 protein: CATGSTGEVGPQPQHF
V gene: TRBV4-1; J gene: TRBJ2-3; CDR3 length: 16; clone size: NA; D gene: TRBD2; CDR3 DNA: TGCGCCAGCAGCCAAGATCCTAGCGGGGGGGCAGATACGCAGTATTTT; CDR3 protein: CASSQDPSGGADTQYF
V gene: TRBV28; J gene: TRBJ1-1; CDR3 length: 15; clone size: NA; D gene: NA; CDR3 DNA: TGTGCCAGCAGTCCGTCTGGCGCCATGAACACTGAAGCTTTCTTT; CDR3 protein: CASSPSGAMNTEAFF
V gene: TRBV7-2; J gene: TRBJ1-2; CDR3 length: 13; clone size: NA; D gene: NA; CDR3 DNA: TGTGCCAGCAGCACGACAGGCCACTATGGCTACACCTTC; CDR3 protein: CASSTTGHYGYTF
V gene: TRBV7-3; J gene: TRBJ1-1; CDR3 length: 15; clone size: NA; D gene: TRBD1; CDR3 DNA: TGTGCCAGCAATACCCTAGGACAGGGAGCCACTGAAGCTTTCTTT; CDR3 protein: CASNTLGQGATEAFF
V gene: TRBV7-9; J gene: TRBJ2-7; CDR3 length: 15; clone size: NA; D gene: TRBD1; CDR3 DNA: TGTGCCAGCAGCTTATATTTGACAGGGGGCAACGAGCAGTACTTC; CDR3 protein: CASSLYLTGGNEQYF
V gene: TRBV5-5; J gene: TRBJ1-6; CDR3 length: 14; clone size: NA; D gene: NA; CDR3 DNA: TGTGCCAGCAGCTTCGGACCGCTTAATTCACCCCTCCACTTT; CDR3 protein: CASSFGPLNSPLHF
V gene: TRBV4-1; J gene: TRBJ2-3; CDR3 length: 13; clone size: NA; D gene: TRBD1; CDR3 DNA: TGCGCCTGCAGCCCGGGACAGTTAGATACGCAGTATTTT; CDR3 protein: CACSPGQLDTQYF
V gene: TRBV4-2; J gene: TRBJ2-3; CDR3 length: 19; clone size: NA; D gene: TRBD2; CDR3 DNA: TGTGCCAGCAGCCAAAACCCCACTAGCGGGGGGGCTGGCACAGATACGCAGTATTTT; CDR3 protein: CASSQNPTSGGAGTDTQYF
V gene: TRBV18; J gene: TRBJ2-7; CDR3 length: 15; clone size: NA; D gene: TRBD1; CDR3 DNA: TGTGCCAGCTCACCGGTTGACAGGGGATCCTACGAGCAGTACTTC; CDR3 protein: CASSPVDRGSYEQYF
V gene: TRBV19; J gene: TRBJ2-3; CDR3 length: 17; clone size: few; D gene: NA; CDR3 DNA: TGTGCCAGTAGTATTTCCCTTGGGGCAGGGATCACAGATACGCAGTATTTT; CDR3 protein: CASSISLGAGITDTQYF
V gene: TRBV6-1; J gene: TRBJ2-3; CDR3 length: 16; clone size: NA; D gene: TRBD2; CDR3 DNA: TGTGCCAGCAGTGAAGAACTAGCGGGGGCGCGGAATACGCAGTATTTT; CDR3 protein: CASSEELAGARNTQYF
V gene: TRBV5-4; J gene: TRBJ2-7; CDR3 length: 16; clone size: NA; D gene: NA; CDR3 DNA: TGTGCCAGCAGCTTGGACGGCCCATTCGTTCGTTTGAAGCAGTACTTC; CDR3 protein: CASSLDGPFVRLKQYF
V gene: TRBV6-4; J gene: TRBJ2-2; CDR3 length: 14; clone size: NA; D gene: NA; CDR3 DNA: TGTGCCAGCAGTGGGGCCAGGAACACCGGGGAGCTGTTTTTT; CDR3 protein: CASSGARNTGELFF
V gene: TRBV30; J gene: TRBJ1-1; CDR3 length: 14; clone size: NA; D gene: NA; CDR3 DNA: TGTGCCTGGAGTGTATGGATAGGGGACACTGAAGCTTTCTTT; CDR3 protein: CAWSVWIGDTEAFF
V gene: TRBV6-1; J gene: TRBJ1-1; CDR3 length: 15; clone size: NA; D gene: NA; CDR3 DNA: TGTGCCAGCAGTGAAGGGGTCGCCTGGGTAACTGAAGCTTTCTTT; CDR3 protein: CASSEGVAWVTEAFF
V gene: TRBV5-1; J gene: TRBJ2-5; CDR3 length: 15; clone size: NA; D gene: TRBD2; CDR3 DNA: TGCGCCAGCAGCTTGGAGAGCGGGGGGTCCCACCAGCAGTACTTC; CDR3 protein: CASSLESGGSHQQYF
V gene: TRBV28; J gene: TRBJ1-3; CDR3 length: 15; clone size: NA; D gene: NA; CDR3 DNA: TGTGCCAGCAGTTTATTTGCGGACCTTCGGGACACCATATATTTT; CDR3 protein: CASSLFADLRDTIYF
V gene: TRBV19; J gene: TRBJ2-7; CDR3 length: 15; clone size: few; D gene: TRBD2; CDR3 DNA: TGTGCCAGCACCCAGCGGCTAGCGGGGCCCAGCGAGCAGTACTTC; CDR3 protein: CASTQRLAGPSEQYF
V gene: TRBV5-1; J gene: TRBJ1-1; CDR3 length: 13; clone size: NA; D gene: NA; CDR3 DNA: TGCGCCAGCAGCTTTAACAGGGTTACTGAAGCTTTCTTT; CDR3 protein: CASSFNRVTEAFF
V gene: TRBV9; J gene: TRBJ2-7; CDR3 length: 14; clone size: NA; D gene: TRBD1; CDR3 DNA: TGTGCCAGCAGCGTAGACAGGGGGCCCTACGAGCAGTACTTC; CDR3 protein: CASSVDRGPYEQYF
V gene: TRBV4-1; J gene: TRBJ2-1; CDR3 length: 16; clone size: NA; D gene: NA; CDR3 DNA: TGCGCCAGCAGCCAAGTAGACATTTTGTCCTACAATGAGCAGTTCTTC; CDR3 protein: CASSQVDILSYNEQFF
V gene: TRBV30; J gene: TRBJ2-7; CDR3 length: 13; clone size: NA; D gene: NA; CDR3 DNA: TGTGCCTGTCCATTAGGGGGGGGACGGGAGCAGTACTTC; CDR3 protein: CACPLGGGREQYF
V gene: TRBV7-2; J gene: TRBJ2-7; CDR3 length: 17; clone size: NA; D gene: TRBD2; CDR3 DNA: TGTGCCAGCAGCTCGAGACTAGCGGGGGGGCCGACCTACGAGCAGTACTTC; CDR3 protein: CASSSRLAGGPTYEQYF
V gene: TRBV6-1; J gene: TRBJ1-2; CDR3 length: 16; clone size: NA; D gene: NA; CDR3 DNA: TGTGCCAGCAGTGACGTGGTGGGAAGGACTAACTATGGCTACACCTTC; CDR3 protein: CASSDVVGRTNYGYTF
V gene: TRBV19; J gene: TRBJ2-5; CDR3 length: 15; clone size: NA; D gene: NA; CDR3 DNA: TGTGCCAGCAGAAGAACGAGGGCGAGCCAAGAGACCCAGTACTTC; CDR3 protein: CASRRTRASQETQYF
V gene: TRBV11-2; J gene: TRBJ2-3; CDR3 length: 18; clone size: few; D gene: TRBD2; CDR3 DNA: TGTGCCAGCAGCAGAAAGGGACTAGCGGGGGGTCCCACAGATACGCAGTATTTT; CDR3 protein: CASSRKGLAGGPTDTQYF
V gene: TRBV30; J gene: TRBJ1-1; CDR3 length: 16; clone size: NA; D gene: NA; CDR3 DNA: TGTGCCTTGTCCCATCCGCCGGGGGGCCGAGGAACTGAAGCTTTCTTT; CDR3 protein: CALSHPPGGRGTEAFF
V gene: TRBV4-1; J gene: TRBJ1-2; CDR3 length: 18; clone size: large; D gene: TRBD1; CDR3 DNA: TGCGCCAGCAGCCAGATCGTCCCGAGGGGACAGGACTCATATGGCTACACCTTC; CDR3 protein: CASSQIVPRGQDSYGYTF
V gene: TRBV14; J gene: TRBJ2-3; CDR3 length: 16; clone size: NA; D gene: NA; CDR3 DNA: TGTGCCAGCAGCCAAGAGAGGGCAGGGGTTACAGATACGCAGTATTTT; CDR3 protein: CASSQERAGVTDTQYF
V gene: TRBV6-5; J gene: TRBJ2-4; CDR3 length: 14; clone size: NA; D gene: NA; CDR3 DNA: TGTGCCAGCAGACCGGGACGGGGCACGTACATTCAGTACTTC; CDR3 protein: CASRPGRGTYIQYF
V gene: TRBV5-1; J gene: TRBJ1-6; CDR3 length: 15; clone size: NA; D gene: TRBD1; CDR3 DNA: TGCGCCAGCAGCTTTCAGGGACAGTATAATTCACCCCTCCACTTT; CDR3 protein: CASSFQGQYNSPLHF
V gene: TRBV5-5; J gene: TRBJ1-4; CDR3 length: 12; clone size: NA; D gene: NA; CDR3 DNA: TGTGCCAGCAGCCGGACGAGTGAAAAACTGTTTTTT; CDR3 protein: CASSRTSEKLFF
V gene: TRBV14; J gene: TRBJ1-5; CDR3 length: 17; clone size: once; D gene: NA; CDR3 DNA: TGTGCCAGCAGCCAACGCCAGGGGACCTACTTAGATCAGCCCCAGCATTTT; CDR3 protein: CASSQRQGTYLDQPQHF
V gene: TRBV11-2; J gene: TRBJ1-6; CDR3 length: 14; clone size: NA; D gene: NA; CDR3 DNA: TGTGCCAGCAGCTTCGGGGGCACGGATTCACCCCTCCACTTT; CDR3 protein: CASSFGGTDSPLHF
V gene: TRBV19; J gene: TRBJ2-1; CDR3 length: 11; clone size: NA; D gene: NA; CDR3 DNA: TGTGCCAGTAGTATTTACCATGAGCAGTTCTTC; CDR3 protein: CASSIYHEQFF
V gene: TRBV27; J gene: TRBJ2-1; CDR3 length: 12; clone size: NA; D gene: NA; CDR3 DNA: TGTGCCAGCAGTGACTACTACAATGAGCAGTTCTTC; CDR3 protein: CASSDYYNEQFF
V gene: TRBV19; J gene: TRBJ1-1; CDR3 length: 15; clone size: few; D gene: TRBD1; CDR3 DNA: TGTGCCAGTAGCCTAGGGGGCGGGCTGAACACTGAAGCTTTCTTT; CDR3 protein: CASSLGGGLNTEAFF
V gene: TRBV10-3; J gene: TRBJ1-1; CDR3 length: 13; clone size: NA; D gene: NA; CDR3 DNA: TGTGCCATCAGCCTCCTTGGGGACACTGAAGCTTTCTTT; CDR3 protein: CAISLLGDTEAFF
V gene: TRBV19; J gene: TRBJ2-1; CDR3 length: 15; clone size: NA; D gene: TRBD2; CDR3 DNA: TGTGCCAGTAGTTCTCGCGAGCGGGGGTACAATGAGCAGTTCTTC; CDR3 protein: CASSSRERGYNEQFF
V gene: TRBV4-1; J gene: TRBJ2-3; CDR3 length: 15; clone size: NA; D gene: NA; CDR3 DNA: TGCGCCAGCAGCCAAGATCTGCATCCCACAGATACGCAGTATTTT; CDR3 protein: CASSQDLHPTDTQYF
V gene: TRBV25-1; J gene: TRBJ1-6; CDR3 length: 17; clone size: NA; D gene: TRBD1; CDR3 DNA: TGTGCCAGCAGTGGATGGACAGGTGGTCAGAATAGTTCACCCCTCCACTTT; CDR3 protein: CASSGWTGGQNSSPLHF